Following are 19 T cell receptor beta chains from one sample sequenced in a study of STAT5B mutations in CD4+ large granular lymphocyte leukemia. The data were produced by immunoSEQ multiplex PCR, yet TCRdb's version contains in-frame clones alone and is incomplete. The table includes about 23,000 clones, about four fifths detected once. The sequenced sample consisted of CD4+ T cells from blood buffy coats. Receptors were obtained from a human donor in good health.

This clone has more than one count but fewer than ten. The CDR3 DNA reads as TGTGCCAGCAGCCCTAACTCGGCACGAGAGACCCAGTACTTC. This translates into CASSPNSARETQYF. The V gene is TRBV7-9, the J gene TRBJ2-5; D is unresolved. The CDR3 loop spans 14 amino acids. Trimming took off 5 bases at V and 4 bases at J, with 14 bases between the two ends. The V gene's germline CDR1 is SEHNR and CDR2 FQNEAQ (reference sequence).

As to this clone: Different DNA sequences within this sample yield the same CDR3. This sequence joins TRBV7-3 and TRBJ2-3; D gene ambiguous. Germline-derived CDR1 and CDR2 are SGHTA and FQGTGA. The CDR3 covers 14 residues. Between the trimmed V and J ends, which lost 2 bases and 0 bases, there was a span of 6 bases. This CDR3 reads CASSLGSSTDTQYF. The CDR3 DNA follows: TGTGCCAGCAGCTTAGGATCTAGCACAGATACGCAGTATTTT.

V is TRBV5-1 and J is TRBJ1-3; D is unclear. There are 13 residues in the CDR3. Deletions cut 4 bases from V and 1 base from J, with 6 bases between. CDR1 and CDR2 (germline): SGHRS, YFSETQ. The DNA for the CDR3 is TGCGCCAGCAGCGAGTATTCTGGAAACACCATATATTTT. This gives the protein CASSEYSGNTIYF.

The V gene is TRBV5-3, the J gene TRBJ2-2, with 11 bases matching TRBD2. TRBV5-3 is an ORF, with its function uncertain. With V trimmed by 0 bases and J by 0 bases, 4 bases remained unmatched. This CDR3 has 18 amino acids. In nucleotides, the CDR3 is TGTGCCAGAAGCTTGGAGTTAGCGGGGGGGACGAACACCGGGGAGCTGTTTTTT. This encodes CARSLELAGGTNTGELFF.

Written as DNA, the CDR3 is TGTGCCAGCAGCGTAGCTAGCGGGGGATACAATGAGCAGTTCTTC. It translates to CASSVASGGYNEQFF. The chain combines TRBV9 with TRBJ2-1, with TRBD2 matching over 10 bases. The V and J ends lost 0 bases and 4 bases, in that order; junction bases with no gene match: 1. The germline gives CDR1 SGDLS, CDR2 YYNGEE. The CDR3 loop spans 15 amino acids.

The rearrangement uses TRBV21-1 and TRBJ2-7; the table's D call of TRBD2 was not tested on the DNA. TRBV21-1 is a pseudogene. The CDR3 is made up of 16 amino acids. The CDR3 nucleotides read TGTGCCAGCAGCAAATGCGGCCGTACGGAACCCTACGAGCAGTACTTC. It specifies CASSKCGRTEPYEQYF.

The V call is TRBV6-6, the J call TRBJ2-7; TRBD1 agrees at 7 bases. This CDR3 contains 11 residues. Germline V gene data show CDR1 as MNHNY and CDR2 as SVGAGI (reference sequence). The junction had 3 bases not matched to a gene; V was cut back by 7 bases and J by 6 bases. The CDR3 loop reads CASIQGREQYF. DNA for the CDR3: TGTGCCAGCATACAGGGGCGCGAGCAGTACTTC.

CDR3 DNA sequence: TGTGCCAGCAGCTTAACGGGCAATGAGCAGTTCTTC. It translates to CASSLTGNEQFF. The chain links TRBV7-3 to TRBJ2-1; D call uncertain. There are 12 residues in the CDR3. Germline CDR1 reads SGHTA; CDR2 reads FQGTGA. The V gene lost 0 bases and the J gene lost 6 bases, with 3 bases spanning the gap.

This clone was found a few times. The rearrangement uses TRBV29-1 and TRBJ1-1, with unresolved D. CDR3 length: 13 amino acids. Germline assignment: CDR1 SQVTM and CDR2 ANQGSEA. Trimming cost V 4 bases and J 7 bases, with 16 bases left between them. As DNA, the CDR3 is TGCAGCGTTGCCCGCCTGGGCGATATTGAAGCTTTCTTT. This sequence encodes CSVARLGDIEAFF.

The V gene is TRBV19, the J gene TRBJ2-6, with TRBD1 matching 10 bases. Trimming cost V 5 bases and J 1 base; bases outside gene matches: 5. Germline V gene data show CDR1 as LNHDA and CDR2 as SQIVND (reference sequence). This CDR3 region has 17 residues. The CDR3 loop reads CASSGDRGSSGANVLTF. The CDR3 coding sequence is TGTGCCAGTAGTGGGGACAGGGGCTCGTCTGGGGCCAACGTCCTGACTTTC.

The chain carries TRBV28 and TRBJ1-2; no definite D call. The CDR3 covers 15 residues. From germline, CDR1 is MDHEN and CDR2 SYDVKM. V gave up 6 bases and J gave up 5 bases, with 19 bases separating them. DNA of the CDR3: TGTGCCAGCAGGGGGAGCCGGGGAATAGGGTATGGCTACACCTTC. Its protein product is CASRGSRGIGYGYTF.

The chain has TRBV11-2 and TRBJ2-1; D not resolved. The CDR3 covers 15 residues. CDR1 and CDR2 (germline): SGHAT, FQNNGV. The ends were cut back, 5 bases at V and 2 bases at J, with 13 bases in the middle. CDR3: CASSAVLGPYNEQFF. Here the CDR3 DNA reads TGTGCCAGCAGCGCAGTCTTAGGACCCTACAATGAGCAGTTCTTC.

Turning to this clone: One junction end disagrees with the germline gene, perhaps due to a read error. V usage is TRBV6-1 and J usage is TRBJ2-7, with unresolved D. Looked up from germline, CDR1 is MNHNS and CDR2 is SASEGT. This CDR3 has 12 residues. CDR3 region: CASSEVVYGQYF. DNA for the CDR3: TGTGCCAGCAGTGAAGTGGTCTACGGGCAGTACTTC.

The rearrangement joins TRBV10-2 to TRBJ2-5; 11 bases are a match to TRBD1. The CDR3 loop spans 14 amino acids. Looked up from germline, CDR1 is WSHSY and CDR2 is SAAADI. Trimming cost V 7 bases and J 5 bases; bases outside gene matches: 6. CDR3 amino acids: CASTRDRGYETQYF. In DNA, the CDR3 is TGCGCCAGCACGAGGGACAGGGGGTATGAGACCCAGTACTTC.

The V and J genes are TRBV5-1 and TRBJ2-2; 7 nucleotides match TRBD1. With V trimmed by 8 bases and J by 1 base, 8 bases remained unmatched. Germline V gene sequence: CDR1 SGHRS, CDR2 YFSETQ. The CDR3 sequence is 15 residues long. The CDR3 DNA is TGCGCCAGTTCGGGGACAGACGGGAACACCGGGGAGCTGTTTTTT. This translates into CASSGTDGNTGELFF.

The V gene is TRBV6-5, the J gene TRBJ2-1; either TRBD1 or TRBD2 may supply D (6 bases each). Trimming left V 5 bases short and J 9 bases short, with 20 bases between. Germline values: CDR1 MNHEY, CDR2 SVGAGI. The CDR3 length is 15 residues. For the CDR3, the DNA is TGTGCCAGCAGTGTCCCTGGAGGGGGGCGGGTTGAGCAGTTCTTC. Its protein is CASSVPGGGRVEQFF.

The chain recombines TRBV18 with TRBJ2-2; D possibly uses TRBD1 or TRBD2 (5 bases each). Trimming took 3 bases from V and 4 from J, leaving 12 bases between them. This CDR3 has 15 residues. Germline V CDR1 and CDR2: KGHSH, LQKENI. CDR3 residues: CASSPDRGFTGELFF. Here the CDR3 DNA reads TGTGCCAGCTCACCCGACCGGGGCTTCACCGGGGAGCTGTTTTTT. The full variable domain, its missing parts supplied by reference TRBV18 and TRBJ2-2, is NAGVMQNPRHLVRRRGQEARLRCSPMKGHSHVYWYRQLPEEGLKFMVYLQKENIIDESGMPKERFSAEFPKEGPSILRIQQVVRGDSAAYFCASSPDRGFTGELFFGEGSRLTVL.

V is TRBV4-2 and J is TRBJ2-2, with TRBD1 matching 10 bases. V gave up 8 bases and J gave up 2 bases; unmatched junction bases: 5. This CDR3 contains 15 residues. CDR1 and CDR2 from the germline V gene are LGHNA and YNFKEQ. CDR3 amino acids: CASGPTGGNTGELFF. The CDR3 nucleotides are TGTGCCAGCGGTCCGACAGGGGGCAACACCGGGGAGCTGTTTTTT.

The rearrangement joins TRBV19 to TRBJ2-6; D is undetermined. Germline V gene data show CDR1 as LNHDA and CDR2 as SQIVND (reference sequence). V lost 7 bases to trimming and J lost 0 bases, with 7 bases between them. CDR3 length: 14 amino acids. The CDR3 region has the DNA TGTGCCAGTATCTCGAACTCTGGGGCCAACGTCCTGACTTTC. Translating it yields CASISNSGANVLTF.